The sequence of this T cell receptor beta chain was determined in a study of Graves' ophthalmopathy and Graves' hyperthyroidism. Study-wide results and limits: Blood samples also showed most expanded thyroid clonotypes exceeding 0.001 frequency.

This clonotype was counted between two and nine times. Its specificity is not known. The CDR3 length is 15 residues. V was clipped by 6 bases and J by 4 bases, with 19 bases between them. Germline CDR1 SGHRS, CDR2 YFSETQ. RNA transcripts provided the template for amplifying TCR beta CDR3 regions. RT-PCR was first run with HTBI primers, then multiplex PCR in a second round. A single record per CDR3 protein comes from TCRdb applying MiXCR to the multiplex PCR reads. The data show about 740,000 distinct CDR3 sequences, approximately 40% seen once. The genes are TRBV5-1 and TRBJ1-1; TRBD1 is a possible D gene (5 bases). The sequencing input was peripheral blood. The source is an adult man with Graves' ophthalmopathy. DNA of the CDR3: TGCGCCAGCAAAACCAGGGAGGGTGGTGCCACTGAAGCTTTCTTT. Its translation is CASKTREGGATEAFF.